One and the same sample provided the 6 T cell receptor beta chains below, sequenced in a study of T-cell memory formation after mild COVID-19. MiXCR, applied by TCRdb to the 5' RACE reads, yields one record per CDR3 protein. The sample contains some 160,000 distinct CDR3 sequences, roughly a third of which appear only once. The sample consisted of PBMCs or a T cell subset sorted from them (not recorded which). Receptors were obtained from an adult woman who had mild COVID-19 (a few samples of this study predate the infection). Cell type and time point are not known.

The chain combines TRBV5-1 with TRBJ2-7; TRBD1 is a possible D gene (6 bases). Germline assignment: CDR1 SGHRS and CDR2 YFSETQ. V shed 4 bases and J shed 0 bases, with 8 bases lying between them. The CDR3 runs to 13 residues. For the CDR3, the DNA is TGCGCCAGCAGCGACAGGAACTCCTACGAGCAGTACTTC. Residues: CASSDRNSYEQYF.

The V and J genes are TRBV27 and TRBJ2-2, with D possibly TRBD1 on 6 matching bases. V lost 2 bases and J 1 base, leaving 8 bases between the germline ends. Per the germline V gene, CDR1 is MNHEY and CDR2 is SMNVEV (reference sequence). The CDR3 is 15 amino acids. CDR3 in amino acids: CASSLMGQNTGELFF. CDR3 DNA sequence: TGTGCCAGCAGTTTAATGGGACAGAACACCGGGGAGCTGTTTTTT.

About this clonotype itself: The junction and the germline gene differ at one end; a read error may be behind it. V is TRBV12-3 or TRBV12-4 and J is TRBJ2-1; 8 bases agree with TRBD2. The CDR3 sequence is 13 residues long. The CDR3 coding sequence is TGTGCCAGCAGCCGCGAGTGGGCGGGGGGCCGAAACTTC. This gives the protein CASSREWAGGRNF.

J is TRBJ1-1 and V is TRBV9; D uncertain. From germline, CDR1 is SGDLS and CDR2 YYNGEE. The length of the CDR3 is 13 residues. Trimming stripped 1 base from V and 1 base from J, with 5 bases between. The CDR3 region is CASSVYGNTEAFF. DNA for the CDR3: TGTGCCAGCAGCGTATATGGGAACACTGAAGCTTTCTTT.

This clonotype was recorded a few times. This chain links TRBV5-1 with TRBJ2-2; TRBD1 aligns across 8 bases. With V trimmed by 4 bases and J by 2 bases, 13 bases remained unmatched. The CDR3 totals 18 residues. In germline, CDR1 is SGHRS, CDR2 YFSETQ. The CDR3 protein is CASSNRTGGWINTGELFF. DNA for the CDR3: TGCGCCAGCAGCAACCGAACAGGGGGTTGGATAAACACCGGGGAGCTGTTTTTT.

This clonotype has just a few counts. The chain employs TRBV7-3 and TRBJ2-1; 9 bases are shared with TRBD2. J was trimmed by 4 bases and V by 5 bases; bases with no gene match: 12. The length of the CDR3 is 17 residues. Germline assignment: CDR1 SGHTA and CDR2 FQGTGA. The CDR3 DNA reads TGTGCCAGCAGCGCCAAAGGTGGGACTAGCAGATACAATGAGCAGTTCTTC. This sequence encodes CASSAKGGTSRYNEQFF. Together with reference TRBV7-3 and TRBJ2-1, the CDR3 gives the full variable domain: GAGVSQTPSNKVTEKGKYVELRCDPISGHTALYWYRQSLGQGPEFLIYFQGTGAADDSGLPNDRFFAVRPEGSVSTLKIQRTERGDSAVYLCASSAKGGTSRYNEQFFGPGTRLTVL.